One and the same sample provided the 14 T cell receptor beta chains below, sequenced in a study of blood T cells in healthy people across ages. With a J-beta primer mix and a sample-barcoded 5' primer, a second PCR ran roughly 6 to 12 cycles. Via MiXCR, TCRdb re-called the 5' RACE reads, giving one row per CDR3 protein. The sample consists of about 500,000 distinct CDR3 sequences, 24% of them appearing once. These same data were also listed under a study on T cells of mothers and their children.

Sequenced material: blood. The origin of the receptors is a boy aged 10-17 years in good health.

In this sample, this clonotype turned up a few times. The rearrangement links TRBV27 to TRBJ2-4, with TRBD2 as a possible D gene (6 bases). Between the trimmed V and J ends, which lost 6 bases and 6 bases, there was a span of 21 bases. Germline assignment: CDR1 MNHEY and CDR2 SMNVEV (reference sequence). The CDR3 totals 16 residues. The DNA for the CDR3 is TGTGCCAGCAGGGAGGGACTCCCCGGTTTAGGAAACATTCAGTACTTC. It codes for CASREGLPGLGNIQYF.

The chain links TRBV6-2 or TRBV6-3 to TRBJ2-1, with a possible D match to TRBD2 (5 bases). The J call is uncertain, as TRBJ2-5 better fits the DNA end. The V gene's germline CDR1 is MNHEY and CDR2 SVGEGT. The CDR3 totals 15 residues. In nucleotides, the CDR3 is TGTGCCAGCAGTTATCTGGACGGACTTCAAGAGACCCAGTACTTC. Its translation: CASSYLDGLQETQYF.

This clonotype was seen only a few times. J is TRBJ1-1 and V is TRBV30, with unresolved D. The CDR3 loop spans 13 amino acids. Germline V gene data show CDR1 as GTSNPN and CDR2 as SVGIG (reference sequence). Between the trimmed V and J ends, which lost 6 bases and 3 bases, there was a span of 14 bases. CDR3 sequence (DNA): TGTGCCTGCTTTCGTTCCGGGGACACTGAAGCTTTCTTT. Amino acid sequence: CACFRSGDTEAFF.

This clonotype was counted only a few times. CDR3 in amino acids: CASSQRQGAGYGYTF. As DNA, the CDR3 is TGTGCCAGCAGCCAACGACAGGGGGCAGGCTATGGCTACACCTTC. This rearrangement joins TRBV7-2 to TRBJ1-2, with TRBD1 matching over 10 bases. Germline V gene lookup returns CDR1 SGHTA and CDR2 FQGNSA. The V gene end was trimmed by 5 bases and the J gene end by 4 bases; junction bases not matched to a gene: 7. The CDR3 is made up of 15 amino acids.

J is TRBJ2-5 and V is TRBV20-1; D call uncertain. The CDR3 consists of 17 residues. The germline V gene has CDR1 DFQATT and CDR2 SNEGSKA (reference sequence). The V gene lost 1 base and the J gene lost 2 bases, with 20 bases spanning the gap. The CDR3 DNA sequence: TGCAGTGCTAGAGCCCCGAACTCCCTTCAGAGGCAAGAGACCCAGTACTTC. Amino acids: CSARAPNSLQRQETQYF.

J is TRBJ2-7 and V is TRBV6-5; 9 bases align to TRBD1. The germline V gene has CDR1 MNHEY and CDR2 SVGAGI. CDR3 length equals 14 residues. In DNA, the CDR3 is TGTGCTTGCAGTTACGGGACAGGGACCTACGAGCAGTACTTC. Translated, it gives CACSYGTGTYEQYF.

Details on this clonotype: One junction end does not reproduce the germline sequence, and a read error may be involved. The CDR3 here is CASRTSADTQYF. The DNA for the CDR3 is TGTGCCAGCAGAACGAGCGCAGATACGCAGTATTTC. The chain joins TRBV12-3 or TRBV12-4 to TRBJ2-3, with no clear D. The CDR3 has 12 amino acids.

This clonotype has more than one count but fewer than ten. The chain carries TRBV7-9 and TRBJ2-5, with D perhaps being TRBD1 or TRBD2 (5 bases each). The CDR3 contains 14 residues. Germline V CDR1 and CDR2: SEHNR, FQNEAQ (reference sequence). Trimming removed 2 bases from V and 11 bases from J, with 18 bases in between. CDR3 amino acids: CASSLTDRRGEQYF. The CDR3, as DNA: TGTGCCAGCAGCTTAACGGACCGAAGAGGGGAGCAGTACTTC.

The chain's CDR3 is CSARWQINEKLFF. The CDR3 DNA is TGCAGTGCTAGGTGGCAGATTAATGAAAAACTGTTTTTT. This chain connects TRBV20-1 to TRBJ1-4; D is undetermined. CDR1 and CDR2 from the germline V gene are DFQATT and SNEGSKA (reference sequence). Deletions cut 3 bases from V and 4 bases from J, with 9 bases between. This CDR3 has 13 residues.

In this sample, this clonotype turned up a few times. The rearrangement uses TRBV9 and TRBJ2-1, with 13 bases aligning to TRBD2. The CDR3 runs 15 residues. Germline V CDR1 and CDR2: SGDLS, YYNGEE. Unmatched junction bases numbered 7, after V lost 4 bases and J lost 9 bases. The CDR3 DNA reads as TGTGCCAGCAGCCCCGGGACTAGCGGGACGGGTGAGCAGTTCTTC. Translated: CASSPGTSGTGEQFF.

The genes are TRBV28 and TRBJ2-7, with a weak D call TRBD2 (5 bases). Trimming stripped 1 base from V and 4 bases from J, with 8 bases between. Per the germline V gene, CDR1 is MDHEN and CDR2 is SYDVKM. The CDR3 has 13 residues. CDR3 in amino acids: CASSLYPGYEQYF. CDR3 nucleotide sequence: TGTGCCAGCAGTTTATACCCGGGGTACGAGCAGTACTTC.

This chain uses TRBV5-1 with TRBJ1-2; 10 bases fit TRBD1. This CDR3 contains 17 residues. V gave up 4 bases and J gave up 0 bases; unmatched junction bases: 9. Germline CDR1 SGHRS, CDR2 YFSETQ. CDR3 sequence reads: CASSPGTGAYSNYGYTF. The CDR3 DNA sequence: TGCGCCAGCAGCCCCGGGACAGGGGCCTACTCTAACTATGGCTACACCTTC.

This clonotype was counted between two and nine times. The V and J genes are TRBV5-1 and TRBJ2-5; 8 bases fit TRBD2. Matching the DNA end better, TRBJ2-1 makes the J call doubtful. The CDR3 spans 13 residues. Germline V lookup: CDR1 SGHRS, CDR2 YFSETQ. The CDR3 nucleotides read TGCGCCAGCAGTGGGCGGGAGGCAGTTGAGCAGTTCTTC. Protein product: CASSGREAVEQFF.

This clonotype was found a few times. The J gene is TRBJ2-7, the V gene TRBV28; 7 bases are shared with TRBD1. V dropped 6 bases and J dropped 2; count of bases not matched to a gene: 7. CDR1 is MDHEN, CDR2 SYDVKM, per germline. The CDR3 contains 14 residues. The CDR3 nucleotides read TGTGCCAGCAGCGACAGGGCCCCTACCTACGAGCAGTACTTC. This gives the protein CASSDRAPTYEQYF.